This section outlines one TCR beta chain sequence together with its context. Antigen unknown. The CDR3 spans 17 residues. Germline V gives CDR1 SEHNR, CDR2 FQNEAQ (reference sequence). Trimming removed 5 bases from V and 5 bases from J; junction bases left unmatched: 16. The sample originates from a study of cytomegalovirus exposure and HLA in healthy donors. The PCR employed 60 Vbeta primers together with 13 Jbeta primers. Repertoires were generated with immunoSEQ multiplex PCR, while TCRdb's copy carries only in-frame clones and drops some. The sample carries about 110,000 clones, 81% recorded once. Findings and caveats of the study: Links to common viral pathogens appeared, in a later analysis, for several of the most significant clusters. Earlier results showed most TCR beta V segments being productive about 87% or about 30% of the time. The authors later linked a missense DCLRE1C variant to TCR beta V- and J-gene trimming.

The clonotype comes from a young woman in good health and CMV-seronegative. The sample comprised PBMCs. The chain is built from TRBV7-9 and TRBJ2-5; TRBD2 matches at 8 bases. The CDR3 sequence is CASSPSGSRFVGETQYF. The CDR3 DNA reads TGTGCCAGCAGCCCGAGCGGGAGTAGGTTCGTAGGTGAGACCCAGTACTTC.